This TCR beta chain emerged from a study of CD8 T cells in ankylosing spondylitis. The authors made TCR beta libraries by quantitative 5'-RACE with molecular barcodes. TCRdb re-derived calls from the 5' RACE reads in MiXCR, one entry per CDR3 protein. The sample holds about 88,000 distinct CDR3 sequences, around 30% seen once. About this clonotype itself: Its matching antigen is unknown.

The study's findings and limits: The disease-linked clones had a CD8+ phenotype and low blood frequencies. For ankylosing spondylitis blood, a TCR beta motif of about eight highly homologous variants appeared characteristic.

Source material: blood, either unsorted or a sorted T cell fraction (not recorded which). This clonotype originated in a male donor with ankylosing spondylitis or in good health (not recorded which).

The CDR3 sequence: CASSQGSASTDTQYF. In nucleotides, the CDR3 is TGCGCCAGCAGCCAAGGTAGTGCTAGCACAGATACGCAGTATTTT. V gene TRBV4-1 combines with J gene TRBJ2-3; D is uncertain. Trimming took off 1 base at V and 0 bases at J, with 8 bases between the two ends. This CDR3 is built from 15 residues. Germline-derived CDR1 and CDR2 are MGHRA and YSYEKL.